This T cell receptor beta chain was captured in a study of shared clonotypes between healthy human individuals. Donors, healthy HIV-negative adults, lacked recent acute infections or vaccinations. Each sample came from a Caucasian adult donor living in Nashville, Tennessee. At the deep level, the assay was run. Using immunoSEQ multiplex PCR, the repertoire was profiled, and TCRdb retains in-frame clones only, with some absent. Of roughly 640,000 clones in the sample, about 97% were seen once. V was cut by 2 bases and J by 5 bases, with 16 bases left in between. This CDR3 has 16 amino acids. Germline V CDR1 and CDR2: MDHEN, SYDVKM.

The sequencing sample was made of naive CD4+ T cells sorted from blood. As to subset: CD45RA+ positively selected. The clonotype comes from a young woman in good health. The rearrangement uses TRBV28 and TRBJ1-5; perhaps TRBD1 as D (5 bases). Here the CDR3 reads CASSLLYGGADQPQHF. The CDR3 coding sequence is TGTGCCAGCAGTTTACTATATGGTGGGGCTGATCAGCCCCAGCATTTT.